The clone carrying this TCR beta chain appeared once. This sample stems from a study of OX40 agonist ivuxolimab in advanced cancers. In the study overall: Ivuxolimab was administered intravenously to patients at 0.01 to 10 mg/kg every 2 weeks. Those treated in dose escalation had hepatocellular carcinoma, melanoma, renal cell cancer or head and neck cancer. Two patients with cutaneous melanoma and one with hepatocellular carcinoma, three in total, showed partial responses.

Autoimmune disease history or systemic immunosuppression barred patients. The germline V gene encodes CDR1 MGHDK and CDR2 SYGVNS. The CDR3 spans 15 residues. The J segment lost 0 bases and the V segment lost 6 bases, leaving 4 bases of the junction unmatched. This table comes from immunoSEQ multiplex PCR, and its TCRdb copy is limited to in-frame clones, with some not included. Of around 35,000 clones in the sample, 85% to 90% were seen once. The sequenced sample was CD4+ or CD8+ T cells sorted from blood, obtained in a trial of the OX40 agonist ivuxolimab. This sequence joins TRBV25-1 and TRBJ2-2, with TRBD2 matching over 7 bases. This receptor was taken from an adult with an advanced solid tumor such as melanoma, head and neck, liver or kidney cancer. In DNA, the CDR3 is TGTGCCAGCAGCTTGCGGGGGACGAACACCGGGGAGCTGTTTTTT. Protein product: CASSLRGTNTGELFF.